The source of this T cell receptor (beta chain) is a study of blood T cell repertoires in COVID-19. About the study: From the United States, Italy and Spain came samples of acute and convalescent COVID-19. Nucleic acid was either cDNA or gDNA, and it came from T cells, B-cell-depleted T cells, or PBMCs.

Original processing methods: Estimated nucleated cell counts came from reference gene primer amplification. Libraries were prepared by immunoSEQ multiplex PCR; TCRdb keeps only in-frame clonotypes and omits some of them. V and J calls and clone size are given by that table; D and trimming were obtained from the DNA. The table has 95,000 to 120,000 clones, about 87% seen once. The sequence was collected from a woman aged 45-65 years with acute or convalescent COVID-19. Sequenced sample: peripheral blood.

CDR3 protein: CASSIEGHRGDTQYF. CDR3 DNA sequence: TGTGCCAGTAGTATAGAAGGCCATCGAGGAGATACGCAGTATTTT. The chain employs TRBV19 and TRBJ2-3; D call uncertain. Trimming cost V 0 bases and J 5 bases, with 12 bases left between them. The CDR3 totals 15 residues. Germline CDR1 and CDR2: LNHDA and SQIVND (reference sequence).